This TCR beta chain emerged from a study of follicular helper T cells after annual influenza vaccination. Profiled with immunoSEQ multiplex PCR; TCRdb holds only in-frame clones, not every one. The sample shows about 9,000 clones, 80% to 90% of them seen only once. Time point here: 2014-2015 season, 7 days after vaccination. The CDR3 is 12 amino acids. The V and J ends lost 6 bases and 5 bases respectively, with 10 bases between them. Germline V gene sequence: CDR1 MNHNY, CDR2 SVGAGI (reference sequence). The clonotype was recovered from an adult who received the influenza vaccine. The sequencing used CXCR5+ CD38- circulating T follicular helper cells from blood, collected 7 days after influenza vaccination. Subset here: circulating Tfh, non-naive CD4+CXCR5+PD-1+ (ICOS+CD38+ or ICOS-CD38-). The chain uses TRBV6-6 and TRBJ2-5, with D perhaps TRBD2 (5 bases). CDR3 DNA sequence: TGTGCCAGCAGGGGAGTCTCGGAGACCCAGTACTTC. The encoded protein is CASRGVSETQYF.